This TCR beta chain comes out of a study of cytomegalovirus exposure and HLA in healthy donors. Study-level results: 150 or so TCR beta chains were listed as cytomegalovirus-associated.

A note on this clone: Its antigen is undetermined.

Germline V CDR1 and CDR2: LNHDA, SQIVND (reference sequence). This CDR3 spans 13 amino acids. With 9 bases clipped from V and 10 bases from J, the junction kept 7 bases outside the gene matches. The PCR contained 60 Vbeta and 13 Jbeta primers. Clones were sequenced by immunoSEQ multiplex PCR, and TCRdb holds only the in-frame ones, with some missing. In the table there are a few hundred thousand clones, around four fifths of which are singletons. Donors counted as nominally healthy when sampled, yet unrecorded immune exposures were likely. The chain carries TRBV19 and TRBJ1-6; 9 bases fit TRBD1. This TCR was sampled from a woman between 50 and 59 years old in good health and CMV-seropositive. The specimen sequenced was PBMCs. As DNA, the CDR3 is TGTGCCAGCGGGGACAGGGAGCAATCACCCCTCCACTTT. Protein: CASGDREQSPLHF.